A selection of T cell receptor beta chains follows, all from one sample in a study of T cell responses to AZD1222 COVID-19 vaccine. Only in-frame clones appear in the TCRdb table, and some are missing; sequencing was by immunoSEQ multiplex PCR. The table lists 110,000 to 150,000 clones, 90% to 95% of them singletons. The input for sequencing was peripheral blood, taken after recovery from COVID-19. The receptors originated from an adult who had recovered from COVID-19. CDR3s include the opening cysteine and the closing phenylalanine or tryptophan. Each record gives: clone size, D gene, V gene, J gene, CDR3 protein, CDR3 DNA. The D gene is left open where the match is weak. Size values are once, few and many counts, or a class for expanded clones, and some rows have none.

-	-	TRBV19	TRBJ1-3	CASSIERPSGNTIYF	TGTGCCAGTAGTATAGAACGACCCTCTGGAAACACCATATATTTT
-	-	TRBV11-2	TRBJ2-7	CASNDFGYEQYF	TGTGCCAGCAACGACTTTGGCTACGAGCAGTACTTC
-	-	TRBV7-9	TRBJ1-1	CASSLAQGGVSTEAFF	TGTGCCAGCAGCTTAGCGCAGGGAGGAGTGAGCACTGAAGCTTTCTTT
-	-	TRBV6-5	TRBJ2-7	CASRSYRESYEQYF	TGTGCCAGCCGCAGTTACCGGGAGAGCTACGAGCAGTACTTC
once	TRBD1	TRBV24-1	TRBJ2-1	CATRTGNEQFF	TGTGCCACCAGGACAGGGAATGAGCAGTTCTTC
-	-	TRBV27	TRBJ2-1	CASTPIAEGSSYNEQFF	TGTGCCAGCACCCCTATAGCGGAGGGAAGCTCCTACAATGAGCAGTTCTTC
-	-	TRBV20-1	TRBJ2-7	CSASYRTSEQYF	TGCAGTGCTAGTTACCGGACGAGTGAGCAGTACTTC
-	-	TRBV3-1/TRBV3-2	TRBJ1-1	CASCRSVVSGAEAFF	TGTGCCTCTTGCAGGTCGGTCGTTTCGGGGGCTGAAGCTTTCTTT
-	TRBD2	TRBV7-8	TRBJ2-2	CASSYLGEGSGELFF	TGTGCCAGCAGCTACCTGGGGGAGGGGTCCGGGGAGCTGTTTTTT
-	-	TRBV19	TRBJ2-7	CASTGRADYEQYF	TGTGCCAGTACGGGTCGGGCGGACTACGAGCAGTACTTC
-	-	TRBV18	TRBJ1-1	CASSGGRNIEAFF	TGTGCCAGCTCTGGGGGCAGAAACATTGAAGCTTTCTTT
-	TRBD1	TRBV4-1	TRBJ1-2	CASSLWDRFGGGYTF	TGCGCCAGCAGCCTCTGGGACAGGTTCGGAGGAGGCTACACCTTC
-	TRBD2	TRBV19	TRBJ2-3	CASSIRGAGGSTDTQYF	TGTGCCAGTAGTATAAGAGGGGCGGGAGGGAGCACAGATACGCAGTATTTT
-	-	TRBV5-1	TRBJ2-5	CASSTGALPQETQYF	TGCGCCAGCAGCACCGGGGCGTTACCCCAAGAGACCCAGTACTTC
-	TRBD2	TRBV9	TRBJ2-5	CASSASSLAGQETQYF	TGTGCCAGCAGCGCGTCGAGCCTAGCGGGACAAGAGACCCAGTACTTC
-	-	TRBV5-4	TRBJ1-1	CASSQTGIRGSTEAFF	TGTGCCAGCAGCCAGACAGGTATTCGGGGAAGCACTGAAGCTTTCTTT
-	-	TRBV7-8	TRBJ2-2	CASSSGDRKTGELFF	TGTGCCAGCAGCTCCGGGGACCGCAAAACCGGGGAGCTGTTTTTT
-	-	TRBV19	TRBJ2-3	CASSIVRTRIDTQYF	TGTGCCAGTAGTATAGTTCGGACCAGGATCGATACGCAGTATTTT
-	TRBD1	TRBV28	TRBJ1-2	CASSYRDRHYGYTF	TGTGCCAGCAGCTACCGGGACAGGCACTATGGCTACACCTTC
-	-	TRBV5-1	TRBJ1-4	CASRSTRDRPGGNEKLFF	TGCGCCAGCAGAAGTACCCGCGACAGGCCGGGGGGTAATGAAAAACTGTTTTTT
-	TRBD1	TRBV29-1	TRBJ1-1	CSVENRGTQAFF	TGCAGCGTTGAAAACAGGGGAACCCAAGCTTTCTTT
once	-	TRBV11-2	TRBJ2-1	CASSLLGGPPYNEQFF	TGTGCCAGCAGCCTTCTAGGTGGGCCGCCCTACAATGAGCAGTTCTTC
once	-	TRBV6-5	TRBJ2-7	CASSYDSVASYEQYF	TGTGCCAGCAGTTACGACAGCGTAGCCTCCTACGAGCAGTACTTC
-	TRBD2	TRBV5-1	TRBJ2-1	CASSSGAGVNEQFF	TGCGCCAGCAGCTCAGGAGCGGGAGTAAATGAGCAGTTCTTC
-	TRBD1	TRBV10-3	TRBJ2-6	CAALRRDRKTGANVLTF	TGTGCCGCCTTGAGAAGGGACAGAAAAACTGGGGCCAACGTCCTGACTTTC
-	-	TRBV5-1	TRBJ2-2	CASSLVARYGELFF	TGCGCCAGCAGCTTGGTGGCTAGATACGGGGAGCTGTTTTTT
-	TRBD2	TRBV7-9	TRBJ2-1	CASSLPQLAGGSYNEQFF	TGTGCCAGCAGCTTACCGCAACTAGCGGGAGGCTCCTACAATGAGCAGTTCTTC
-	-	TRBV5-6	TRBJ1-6	CASSFLGGSPLHF	TGTGCCAGCAGCTTCTTGGGAGGATCACCCCTCCACTTT
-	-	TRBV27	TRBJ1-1	CASSSRSGGGWRTEAFF	TGTGCCAGCAGCTCCCGGTCGGGGGGCGGATGGAGGACTGAAGCTTTCTTT
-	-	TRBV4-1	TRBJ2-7	CASSQTSSGFLYEQYF	TGCGCCAGCAGCCAAACGTCTTCGGGGTTTCTCTACGAGCAGTACTTC
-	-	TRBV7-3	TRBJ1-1	CASSLQENTEAFF	TGTGCCAGCAGCTTACAAGAGAACACTGAAGCTTTCTTT
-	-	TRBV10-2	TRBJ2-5	CASKGGGQETQYF	TGCGCCAGCAAGGGAGGGGGCCAAGAGACCCAGTACTTC
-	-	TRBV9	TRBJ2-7	CASSVDPTSSYEQYF	TGTGCCAGCAGCGTAGACCCTACAAGTTCCTACGAGCAGTACTTC
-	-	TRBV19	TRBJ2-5	CASSFGPEETQYF	TGTGCCAGTAGTTTCGGACCAGAAGAGACCCAGTACTTC
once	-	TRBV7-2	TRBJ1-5	CASSLRAAVQPQHF	TGTGCCAGCAGCTTGAGGGCAGCTGTACAGCCCCAGCATTTT
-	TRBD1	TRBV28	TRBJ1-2	CASSPVDRDGYTF	TGTGCCAGCAGTCCGGTGGACAGGGACGGCTACACCTTC
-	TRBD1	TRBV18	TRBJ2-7	CASSSRDRSYEQYF	TGTGCCAGCTCAAGCCGGGACAGGTCCTACGAGCAGTACTTC
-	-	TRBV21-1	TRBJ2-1	CASSKRINLWLAEGVEQFF	TGTGCCAGCAGCAAACGTATTAATTTGTGGCTAGCTGAGGGGGTTGAGCAGTTCTTC
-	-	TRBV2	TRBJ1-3	CASTGGALRNTIYF	TGTGCCAGCACGGGCGGCGCTCTCAGAAACACCATATATTTT
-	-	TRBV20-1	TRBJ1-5	CSASFTSNQPQHF	TGCAGTGCTAGTTTTACCAGCAATCAGCCCCAGCATTTT
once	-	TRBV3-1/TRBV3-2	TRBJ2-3	CASSQPGRRGYTDTQYF	TGTGCCAGCAGCCAACCTGGGAGGAGGGGGTACACAGATACGCAGTATTTT
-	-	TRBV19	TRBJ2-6	CASSIRGSGANVLTF	TGTGCCAGTAGTATCCGGGGATCTGGGGCCAACGTCCTGACTTTC
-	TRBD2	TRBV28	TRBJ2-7	CASRGSGGPRYEQYF	TGTGCCAGCAGGGGGTCGGGAGGGCCGCGCTACGAGCAGTACTTC
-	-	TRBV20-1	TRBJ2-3	CSASWPGTQYF	TGCAGTGCTAGTTGGCCGGGGACGCAGTATTTT
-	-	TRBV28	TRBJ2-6	CASSFEGSGANVLTF	TGTGCCAGCAGTTTTGAGGGGAGTGGGGCCAACGTCCTGACTTTC
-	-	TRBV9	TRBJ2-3	CASSTAPDTTDTQYF	TGTGCCAGCAGTACAGCGCCTGATACCACAGATACGCAGTATTTT
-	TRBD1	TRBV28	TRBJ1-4	CASSPPGTGFNEKLFF	TGTGCCAGCAGTCCACCTGGGACAGGATTTAATGAAAAACTGTTTTTT
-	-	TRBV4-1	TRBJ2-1	CASSQLTTNEQFF	TGCGCCAGCAGCCAACTAACAACCAATGAGCAGTTCTTC
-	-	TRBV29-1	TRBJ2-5	CSVEDGLSQETQYF	TGCAGCGTTGAAGATGGGCTCTCCCAAGAGACCCAGTACTTC
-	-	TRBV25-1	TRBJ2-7	CASSPLGTQLYEQYF	TGTGCCAGCAGCCCCCTGGGGACACAACTCTACGAGCAGTACTTC
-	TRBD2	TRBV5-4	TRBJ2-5	CASSLGAGGGETQYF	TGTGCCAGCAGCTTGGGTGCGGGAGGAGGGGAGACCCAGTACTTC
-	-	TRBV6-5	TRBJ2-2	CASGGGTGELFF	TGTGCCAGCGGGGGAGGCACCGGGGAGCTGTTTTTT
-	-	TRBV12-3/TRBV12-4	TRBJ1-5	CASSLVREGPQHF	TGTGCCAGCAGTTTGGTCCGCGAGGGGCCCCAGCATTTT
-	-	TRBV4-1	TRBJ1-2	CASSQGGSNYGYTF	TGCGCCAGCAGCCAAGGAGGGTCTAACTATGGCTACACCTTC
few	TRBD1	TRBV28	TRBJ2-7	CASSPGTGRGSYEQYF	TGTGCCAGCAGCCCCGGGACAGGGAGGGGCTCCTACGAGCAGTACTTC